This T cell receptor beta chain stems from a study of blood T cell repertoires in COVID-19. Study-wide background: Sources were T cells, B-cell-depleted T cells, or PBMCs; the material itself was cDNA or gDNA.

Deletions cut 0 bases from V and 3 bases from J, with 15 bases between. CDR3 length: 16 residues. Per the germline V gene, CDR1 is SGHRS and CDR2 is YFSETQ. Individuals drawn from about 26 US areas were about 18 to 95 years old. Participants reported their clinical history, and cohort assignment relied on those reports. Methods used by the authors: Quantification of nucleated cells was approximated via reference gene primer amplification. Sequencing used immunoSEQ multiplex PCR; TCRdb keeps in-frame clones, though not all of them. V and J calls and clone size are given by that table; D and trimming were obtained from the DNA. There are 300,000 or so clones in the sample; 90% occur only once, and roughly 1.1% lies in the top ten.

Sequencing was done on a sample of PBMCs or T cells enriched from blood (not recorded which). This chain joins TRBV5-1 and TRBJ1-1; D perhaps matches TRBD1 (5 bases). This clonotype was sampled from a woman under 40 who had recovered from COVID-19. The CDR3 bases are TGCGCCAGCAGCTTGGGGGCAGGGATGTCATACACTGAAGCTTTCTTT. It encodes CASSLGAGMSYTEAFF.